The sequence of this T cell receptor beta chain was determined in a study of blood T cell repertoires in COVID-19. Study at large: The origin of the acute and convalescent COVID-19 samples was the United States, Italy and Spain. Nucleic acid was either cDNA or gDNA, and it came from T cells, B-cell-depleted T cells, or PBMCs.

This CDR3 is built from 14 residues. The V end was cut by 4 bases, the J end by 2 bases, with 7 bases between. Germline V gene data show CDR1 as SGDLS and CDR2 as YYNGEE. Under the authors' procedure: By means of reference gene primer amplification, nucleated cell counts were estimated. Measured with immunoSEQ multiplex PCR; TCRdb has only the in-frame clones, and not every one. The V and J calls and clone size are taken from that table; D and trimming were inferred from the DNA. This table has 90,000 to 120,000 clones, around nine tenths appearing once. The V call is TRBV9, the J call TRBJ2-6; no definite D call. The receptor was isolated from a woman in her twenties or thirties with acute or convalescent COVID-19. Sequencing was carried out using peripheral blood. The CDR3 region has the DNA TGTGCCAGCAGCCCAGGCGCTGGGGCCAACGTCCTGACTTTC. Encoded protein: CASSPGAGANVLTF.